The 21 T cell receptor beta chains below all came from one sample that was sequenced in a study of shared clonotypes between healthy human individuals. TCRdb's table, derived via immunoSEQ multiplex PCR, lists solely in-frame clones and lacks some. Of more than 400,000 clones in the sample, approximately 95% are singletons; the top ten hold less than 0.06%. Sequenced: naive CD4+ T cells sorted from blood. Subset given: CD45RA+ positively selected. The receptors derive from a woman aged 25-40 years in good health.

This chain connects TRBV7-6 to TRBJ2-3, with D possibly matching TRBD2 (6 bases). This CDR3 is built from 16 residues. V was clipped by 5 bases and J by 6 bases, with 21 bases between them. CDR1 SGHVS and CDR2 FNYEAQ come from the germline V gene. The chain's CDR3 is CASSPWRRGPGDTQYF. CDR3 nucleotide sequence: TGTGCCAGCAGCCCCTGGAGGCGGGGCCCAGGGGATACGCAGTATTTT.

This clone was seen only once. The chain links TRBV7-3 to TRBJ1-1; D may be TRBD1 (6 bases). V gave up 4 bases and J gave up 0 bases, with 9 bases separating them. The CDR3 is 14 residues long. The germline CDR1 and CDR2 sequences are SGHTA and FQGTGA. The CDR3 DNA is TGTGCCAGCAGCTCCGGGGGCGTGAACACTGAAGCTTTCTTT. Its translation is CASSSGGVNTEAFF.

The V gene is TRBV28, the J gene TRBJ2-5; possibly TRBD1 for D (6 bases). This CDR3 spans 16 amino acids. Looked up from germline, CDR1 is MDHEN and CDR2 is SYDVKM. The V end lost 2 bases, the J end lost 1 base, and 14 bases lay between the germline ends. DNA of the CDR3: TGTGCCAGCAGTTTAAGGGGACAACCAGGCCAAGAGACCCAGTACTTC. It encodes CASSLRGQPGQETQYF.

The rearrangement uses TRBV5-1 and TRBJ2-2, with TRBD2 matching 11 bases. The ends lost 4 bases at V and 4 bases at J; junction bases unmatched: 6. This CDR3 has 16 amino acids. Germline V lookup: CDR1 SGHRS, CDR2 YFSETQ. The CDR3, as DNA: TGCGCCAGCAGCCACACTAGCGGGAGCCCCACCGGGGAGCTGTTTTTT. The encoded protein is CASSHTSGSPTGELFF.

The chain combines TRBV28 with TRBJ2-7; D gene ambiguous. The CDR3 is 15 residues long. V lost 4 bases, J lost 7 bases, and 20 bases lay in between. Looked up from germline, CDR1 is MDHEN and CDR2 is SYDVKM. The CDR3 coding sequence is TGTGCCAGCAGTTCCACGGCCAGCTGGTCTAGTGAGCAGTACTTC. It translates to CASSSTASWSSEQYF.

The DNA of the CDR3 is TGTGCCAGCAGTGAAGATCGTGGGACGCGGACTAATGAAAAACTGTTTTTT. Amino acid sequence: CASSEDRGTRTNEKLFF. The chain uses TRBV6-1 and TRBJ1-4, with D possibly being TRBD1 (5 bases). In germline, CDR1 is MNHNS, CDR2 SASEGT. V lost 1 base and J lost 2, with 14 bases in between. The CDR3 length is 17 residues.

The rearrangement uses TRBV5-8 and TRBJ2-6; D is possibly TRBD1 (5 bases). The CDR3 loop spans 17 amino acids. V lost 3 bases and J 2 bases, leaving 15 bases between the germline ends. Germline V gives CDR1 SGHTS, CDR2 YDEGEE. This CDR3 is CASSSPRDSAGANVLTF. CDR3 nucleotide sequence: TGTGCCAGCAGCTCCCCTAGAGACAGCGCTGGGGCCAACGTCCTGACTTTC.

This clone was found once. In DNA, the CDR3 is TGTGCCAGCAGCCCAAAGGGACTAGCGGATACAGATACGCAGTATTTT. It yields the protein CASSPKGLADTDTQYF. The gene calls are TRBV7-9 and TRBJ2-3, with 11 bases fitting TRBD2. Germline trimming cut 5 bases from V and 3 bases from J; bases unmatched to any gene: 7. The CDR3 sequence is 16 residues long. Germline CDR1 reads SEHNR; CDR2 reads FQNEAQ (reference sequence).

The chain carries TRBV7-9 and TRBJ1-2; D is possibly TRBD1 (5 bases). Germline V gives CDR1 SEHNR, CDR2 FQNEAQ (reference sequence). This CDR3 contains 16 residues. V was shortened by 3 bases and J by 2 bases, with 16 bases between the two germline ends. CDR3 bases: TGTGCCAGCAGCTTTGGTGTTACGCAGGGCAACTATGGCTACACCTTC. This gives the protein CASSFGVTQGNYGYTF.

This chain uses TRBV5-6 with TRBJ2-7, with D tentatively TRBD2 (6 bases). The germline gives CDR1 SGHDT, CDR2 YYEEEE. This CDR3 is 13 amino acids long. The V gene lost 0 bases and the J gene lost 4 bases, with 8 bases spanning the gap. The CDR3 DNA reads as TGTGCCAGCAGCTTGGGCGGGGTATACGAGCAGTACTTC. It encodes CASSLGGVYEQYF. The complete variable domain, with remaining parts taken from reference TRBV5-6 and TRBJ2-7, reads DAGVTQSPTHLIKTRGQQVTLRCSPKSGHDTVSWYQQALGQGPQFIFQYYEEEERQRGNFPDRFSGHQFPNYSSELNVNALLLGDSALYLCASSLGGVYEQYFGPGTRLTVT.

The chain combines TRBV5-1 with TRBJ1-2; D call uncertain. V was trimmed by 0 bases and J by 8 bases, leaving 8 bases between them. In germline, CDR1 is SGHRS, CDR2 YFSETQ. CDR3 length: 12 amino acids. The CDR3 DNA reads TGCGCCAGCAGCTTGGAGGCGGACGGCTACACCTTC. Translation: CASSLEADGYTF.

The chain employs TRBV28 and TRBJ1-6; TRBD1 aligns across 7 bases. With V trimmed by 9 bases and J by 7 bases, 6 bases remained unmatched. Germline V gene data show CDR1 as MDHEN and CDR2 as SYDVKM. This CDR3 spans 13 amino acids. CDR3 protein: CARSPGQNSPLHF. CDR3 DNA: TGTGCCAGAAGTCCGGGACAGAATTCACCCCTCCACTTT.

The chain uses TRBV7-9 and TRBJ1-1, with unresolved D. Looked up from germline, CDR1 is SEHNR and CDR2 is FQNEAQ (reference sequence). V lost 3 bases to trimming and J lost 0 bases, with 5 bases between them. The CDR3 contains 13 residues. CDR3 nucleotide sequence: TGTGCCAGCAGCTTCAAGATGAACACTGAAGCTTTCTTT. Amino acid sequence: CASSFKMNTEAFF.

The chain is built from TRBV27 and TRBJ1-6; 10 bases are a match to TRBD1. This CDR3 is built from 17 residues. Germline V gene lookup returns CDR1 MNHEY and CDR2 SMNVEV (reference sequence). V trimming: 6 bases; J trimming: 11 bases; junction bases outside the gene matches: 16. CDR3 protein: CASSHNNFPGQGTPLHF. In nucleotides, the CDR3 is TGTGCCAGCAGCCACAACAATTTCCCGGGACAGGGGACACCCCTCCACTTT.

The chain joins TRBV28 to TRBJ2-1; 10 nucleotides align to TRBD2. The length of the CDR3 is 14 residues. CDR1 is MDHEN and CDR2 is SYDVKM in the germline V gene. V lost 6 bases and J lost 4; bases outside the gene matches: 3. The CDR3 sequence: CASRRLAGYNEQFF. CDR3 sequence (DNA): TGTGCCAGCAGAAGACTAGCGGGTTACAATGAGCAGTTCTTC.

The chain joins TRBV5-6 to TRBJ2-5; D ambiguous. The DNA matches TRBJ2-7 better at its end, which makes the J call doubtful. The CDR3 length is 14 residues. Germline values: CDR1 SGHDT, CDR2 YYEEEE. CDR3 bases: TGTGCCCCCCAGACGGCCAGCAGGACCTACGAGCAGTACTTC. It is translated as CAPQTASRTYEQYF.

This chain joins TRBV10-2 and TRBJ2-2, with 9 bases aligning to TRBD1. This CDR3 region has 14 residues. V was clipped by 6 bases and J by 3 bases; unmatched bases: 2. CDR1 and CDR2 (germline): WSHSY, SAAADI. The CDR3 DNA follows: TGCGCCAGCAGAGGACAGGGGTACACCGGGGAGCTGTTTTTT. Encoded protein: CASRGQGYTGELFF.

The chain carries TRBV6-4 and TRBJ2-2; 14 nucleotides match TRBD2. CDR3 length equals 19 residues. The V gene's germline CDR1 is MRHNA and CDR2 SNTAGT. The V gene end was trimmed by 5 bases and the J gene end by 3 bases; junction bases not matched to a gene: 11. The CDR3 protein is CASSPRGLAGVKHTGELFF. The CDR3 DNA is TGTGCCAGCAGTCCTCGGGGACTAGCGGGAGTTAAGCACACCGGGGAGCTGTTTTTT.

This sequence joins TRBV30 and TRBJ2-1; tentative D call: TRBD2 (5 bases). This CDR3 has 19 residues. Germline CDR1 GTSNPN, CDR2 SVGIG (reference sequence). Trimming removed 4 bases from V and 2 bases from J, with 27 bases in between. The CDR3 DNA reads TGTGCCTGGAATAGTGGGAAAGTGGGGAGATTACAAACCTACAATGAGCAGTTCTTC. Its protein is CAWNSGKVGRLQTYNEQFF. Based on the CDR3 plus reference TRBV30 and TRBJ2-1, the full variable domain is SQTIHQWPATLVQPVGSPLSLECTVEGTSNPNLYWYRQAAGRGLQLLFYSVGIGQISSEVPQNLSASRPQDRQFILSSKKLLLSDSGFYLCAWNSGKVGRLQTYNEQFFGPGTRLTVL.

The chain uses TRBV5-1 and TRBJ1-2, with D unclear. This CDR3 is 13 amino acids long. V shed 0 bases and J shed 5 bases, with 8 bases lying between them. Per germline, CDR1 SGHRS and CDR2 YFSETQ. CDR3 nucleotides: TGCGCCAGCAGCTTGGATGGGGAGTATGGCTACACCTTC. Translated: CASSLDGEYGYTF.

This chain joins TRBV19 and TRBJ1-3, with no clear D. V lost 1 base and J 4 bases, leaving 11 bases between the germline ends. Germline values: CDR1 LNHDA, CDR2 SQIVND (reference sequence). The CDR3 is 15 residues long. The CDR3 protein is CASSIGDGGGNTIYF. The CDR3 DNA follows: TGTGCCAGTAGTATAGGTGACGGCGGAGGAAACACCATATATTTT.